This entry lists 5 T cell receptor beta chains sequenced from one sample in a study of T-cell memory formation after mild COVID-19. MiXCR, applied by TCRdb to the 5' RACE reads, yields one record per CDR3 protein. The sample includes 390,000 or so distinct CDR3 sequences, about 17% of them seen just once. The sample comprised PBMCs or a T cell subset sorted from them (not recorded which). The source of these receptors is a man aged 18 to 29 who had mild COVID-19 (a few samples of this study predate the infection). Cell type and time point are not known.

This clonotype was recorded many times. The gene calls are TRBV12-3 or TRBV12-4 and TRBJ1-6, with 10 bases identical to TRBD1. With 0 bases clipped from V and 7 bases from J, the junction kept 3 bases outside the gene matches. This CDR3 contains 16 residues. For the CDR3, the DNA is TGTGCCAGCAGTTTAGCGACAGGGGGCGGGAATTCACCCCTCCACTTT. It translates to CASSLATGGGNSPLHF.

This chain links TRBV7-2 with TRBJ2-1; unclear D gene. The CDR3 runs 14 residues. Trimming removed 5 bases from V and 9 bases from J, with 17 bases in between. The V gene's germline CDR1 is SGHTA and CDR2 FQGNSA. Here the CDR3 reads CASSPLNLVFEQFF. CDR3 in DNA: TGTGCCAGCAGCCCATTAAATTTAGTGTTTGAGCAGTTCTTC.

The chain combines TRBV20-1 with TRBJ1-2; no definite D call. Germline V gene data show CDR1 as DFQATT and CDR2 as SNEGSKA (reference sequence). This CDR3 spans 14 amino acids. V lost 0 bases and J 4 bases, leaving 12 bases between the germline ends. CDR3 protein: CSARDRGSSYGYTF. For the CDR3, the DNA is TGCAGTGCTAGAGATCGGGGATCTTCCTATGGCTACACCTTC.

In its sample, this clonotype was seen a few times. The CDR3 here is CASSPARYLRTNEKLFF. CDR3 DNA: TGCGCCAGCAGCCCAGCCAGATACTTACGAACTAATGAAAAACTGTTTTTT. The chain couples TRBV4-1 to TRBJ1-4; D gene uncertain. In germline, CDR1 is MGHRA, CDR2 YSYEKL. CDR3 length equals 17 residues. Trimming stripped 4 bases from V and 1 base from J, with 16 bases between.

This clonotype was recorded many times. The gene calls are TRBV12-3 or TRBV12-4 and TRBJ2-3; the D is unclear. V was cut by 2 bases and J by 1 base, with 7 bases left in between. CDR3 length: 14 residues. The DNA of the CDR3 is TGTGCCAGCAGTTTAATCCAGGGCACAGATACGCAGTATTTT. It codes for CASSLIQGTDTQYF.